The rows below give T cell receptor beta chains drawn from one sample of a study of Tregs in tolerant kidney transplant recipients. Some clones are missing from TCRdb's copy, which holds only in-frame ones; the method was immunoSEQ multiplex PCR. The sample lists around 50,000 clones, about 89% occurring once. This sample comprised CD8+ T cells from blood (PBMCs), obtained 24 months after the transplant. These receptors came from a human patient who received a combined kidney and bone marrow transplant. Some T cells may be the graft donor's. Both conserved end residues are part of each CDR3. D genes are given only for firm matches.

D,J,V,CDR3
TRBD1,TRBJ2-7,TRBV13,CASSERTGDYEQYF
TRBD1,TRBJ1-3,TRBV7-9,CASEGANSGNTIYF
TRBD2,TRBJ2-7,TRBV2,CASTTSGPYEQYF
TRBD1,TRBJ1-3,TRBV9,CASSPGTGLGNTIYF
TRBD1,TRBJ2-3,TRBV30,CAWSYQGVTDTQYF
.,.,TRBV29-1,CSVAGTSETYEQYF
TRBD2,TRBJ2-1,TRBV10-2,CASSEIAGVEEQFF
.,TRBJ2-1,TRBV27,CASSPRRQRKQFF
TRBD2,TRBJ2-7,TRBV9,CASSVGSGDSYEQYF
TRBD1,TRBJ1-2,TRBV29-1,CSVGGQGAANYGYTF
TRBD1,TRBJ2-7,TRBV5-5,CASSLGDRGDQYF
.,TRBJ1-1,TRBV21-1,CASSKRGGSNEAFF
.,TRBJ2-7,TRBV20-1,CSARADREQYF
TRBD1,TRBJ2-3,TRBV27,CASSWTGRGDTQYF
TRBD1,TRBJ1-6,TRBV13,CASSSQGSAYNSPLHF
TRBD1,TRBJ2-7,TRBV7-9,CASSPWDRNLEQYF
TRBD2,TRBJ2-3,TRBV9,CASSYYMGGDGTQYF
.,TRBJ2-7,TRBV7-9,CASSAPGQVAYEQYF
TRBD2,TRBJ2-3,TRBV10-3,CAIRGLAGSKKQDTDTQYF
.,TRBJ1-4,TRBV18,CASSSPGRVNEKLFF
.,TRBJ2-2,TRBV7-8,CASSVRPSEGISGELFF
TRBD2,TRBJ2-1,TRBV27,CASSPQEGLAGVNEQFF
TRBD1,TRBJ1-5,TRBV19,CASSLATGGAWRPQHF
TRBD1,TRBJ2-7,TRBV11-1,CASSHRDRNYEQYF
.,TRBJ2-2,TRBV4-3,CASSQDDRNTGELFF
.,TRBJ2-3,TRBV4-2,CASSQERSLSVDTQYF
TRBD2,TRBJ2-7,TRBV13,CASSLVGGSHEQYF
.,TRBJ2-2,TRBV6-5,CASSNWLSNTGELFF
.,TRBJ1-2,TRBV19,CASSPWVMAGNYGYTF
.,TRBJ1-1,TRBV21-1,CATVGTTGGHTEAFF
.,TRBJ1-1,TRBV5-5,CASSFAGGTEAFF
TRBD2,TRBJ2-5,TRBV9,CASSVLNSGARETQYF
TRBD2,TRBJ2-3,TRBV11-1,CASSSSGFGTDTQYF
TRBD2,TRBJ2-1,TRBV29-1,CSARLAGGSNEQFF
.,TRBJ2-7,TRBV11-2,CASSDLMDSYEQYF
.,TRBJ2-7,TRBV9,CASSVDPRTSYEQYF
TRBD1,TRBJ2-5,TRBV19,CASSHRQGLAETQYF
TRBD1,TRBJ1-1,TRBV30,CAWNRGFLGITEAFF
TRBD2,TRBJ2-7,TRBV11-2,CASSPGLAGEQYF
.,TRBJ2-1,TRBV11-2,CASSSGQLYNEQFF
.,TRBJ1-2,TRBV4-2,CASSQDGGNYGYTF
.,TRBJ1-2,TRBV4-1,CASSQQGTYGYTF
TRBD1,TRBJ2-2,TRBV5-6,CASSLGDRGINTGELFF
TRBD2,TRBJ2-1,TRBV7-9,CASSLGREVGEQFF
.,TRBJ1-4,TRBV7-6,CASSPRQSTNEKLFF
TRBD1,TRBJ2-7,TRBV9,CASGTGTGPLSGPGQYF
.,TRBJ2-1,TRBV5-1,CASSPETGTLDTNEQFF
TRBD2,TRBJ2-1,TRBV7-6,CASSRTSRDEQFF
TRBD2,TRBJ2-3,TRBV7-9,CASSTGTSGRVQTTDTQYF
TRBD2,TRBJ2-7,TRBV11-3,CASSLGTRMNGEAYEQYF
.,TRBJ2-7,TRBV5-8,CASSFRGAHEQYF